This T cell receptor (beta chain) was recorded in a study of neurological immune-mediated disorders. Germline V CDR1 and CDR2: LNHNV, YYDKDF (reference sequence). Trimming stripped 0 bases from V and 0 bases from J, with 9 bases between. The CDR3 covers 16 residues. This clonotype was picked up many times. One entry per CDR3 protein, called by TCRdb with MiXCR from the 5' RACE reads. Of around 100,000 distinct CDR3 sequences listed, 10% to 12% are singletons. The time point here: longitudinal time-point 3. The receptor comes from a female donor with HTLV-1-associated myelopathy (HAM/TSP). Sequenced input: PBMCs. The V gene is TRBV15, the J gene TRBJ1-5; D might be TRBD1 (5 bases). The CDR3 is CATSRDKGYSNQPQHF. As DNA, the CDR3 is TGTGCCACCAGCAGAGATAAGGGGTATAGCAATCAGCCCCAGCATTTT.